What follows are 22 T cell receptor beta chains derived from one specimen sequenced in a study of shared clonotypes between healthy human individuals. Assay: immunoSEQ multiplex PCR; the TCRdb copy retains only in-frame clones and omits some. Among 2 million to 3 million clones listed, 85% to 95% were seen once. Material for sequencing was naive CD4+ T cells sorted from blood. The subset here: CD45RA+ positively selected. The origin of the receptors is a man in his late teens or twenties in good health.

The genes are TRBV29-1 and TRBJ1-2; a weak D match, TRBD1 (5 bases). Germline V gene sequence: CDR1 SQVTM, CDR2 ANQGSEA. This CDR3 is built from 13 residues. With 4 bases removed from V and 4 bases from J, the gap between germline ends came to 13 bases. Written as DNA, the CDR3 is TGCAGCGTTGTGGAAGGGGATGGCTATGGCTACACCTTC. Encoded protein: CSVVEGDGYGYTF.

The chain couples TRBV6-4 to TRBJ1-2; TRBD1 agrees at 12 bases. Trimming cost V 7 bases and J 4 bases; bases outside gene matches: 4. The CDR3 runs to 14 residues. From germline, CDR1 is MRHNA and CDR2 SNTAGT. The CDR3 region is CASNGTGGAYGYTF. For the CDR3, the DNA is TGTGCCAGCAATGGGACAGGGGGCGCCTATGGCTACACCTTC.

The DNA of the CDR3 is TGTGCCAGCAGCTCGGACAGGGTCCGTGAAAAACTGTTTTTT. This gives the protein CASSSDRVREKLFF. This chain joins TRBV7-9 and TRBJ1-4; 8 positions match TRBD1. The CDR3 loop spans 14 amino acids. With 4 bases clipped from V and 7 bases from J, the junction kept 5 bases outside the gene matches. CDR1 is SEHNR and CDR2 is FQNEAQ in the germline V gene (reference sequence).

The chain employs TRBV15 and TRBJ1-4; no firm D call. The CDR3 has 13 amino acids. Germline CDR1 reads LNHNV; CDR2 reads YYDKDF (reference sequence). Deletions cut 1 base from V and 6 bases from J, with 6 bases between. In nucleotides, the CDR3 is TGTGCCACCAGCAGAGGGGTTGATGAAAAACTGTTTTTT. This encodes CATSRGVDEKLFF.

This chain links TRBV4-3 with TRBJ2-2; perhaps TRBD2 as D (5 bases). The CDR3 extends over 16 amino acids. Germline V gives CDR1 LGHNA, CDR2 YSLEER. V was clipped by 4 bases and J by 3 bases, with 15 bases between them. Here the CDR3 reads CASSRSTSGYTGELFF. Here the CDR3 DNA reads TGCGCCAGCAGCCGAAGTACTAGTGGTTACACCGGGGAGCTGTTTTTT.

In regard to this clone: This specimen includes other DNA sequences encoding the same CDR3. The chain couples TRBV9 to TRBJ1-3; D unclear. CDR3 length equals 16 residues. Germline V lookup: CDR1 SGDLS, CDR2 YYNGEE. Between the trimmed V and J ends, which lost 0 bases and 0 bases, there was a span of 10 bases. This CDR3 is CASSVGIGSSGNTIYF. The CDR3 DNA reads as TGTGCCAGCAGCGTAGGGATAGGGAGCTCTGGAAACACCATATATTTT.

The chain links TRBV2 to TRBJ1-3, with D perhaps TRBD1 (5 bases). The CDR3 is 15 amino acids. Germline V gene sequence: CDR1 SNHLY, CDR2 FYNNEI. Trimming removed 1 base at V and 4 bases at J, with 11 bases between. The CDR3 region has the DNA TGTGCCAGCAGTGAAGAAGGGCAGGGAGGAAACACCATATATTTT. Residues: CASSEEGQGGNTIYF.

This sequence joins TRBV6-6 and TRBJ1-1, with TRBD1 identical over 7 bases. Germline-derived CDR1 and CDR2 are MNHNY and SVGAGI (reference sequence). The ends lost 6 bases at V and 10 bases at J; junction bases unmatched: 5. This CDR3 comprises 11 residues. The CDR3 spells CASSSGQPAFF. In nucleotides, the CDR3 is TGTGCCAGCAGCTCGGGACAGCCAGCTTTCTTT.

In this sample, this clone turned up a few times. This chain connects TRBV9 to TRBJ1-5; D is perhaps TRBD1 (5 bases). V lost 4 bases, J lost 9 bases, and 14 bases lay in between. Germline V gene lookup returns CDR1 SGDLS and CDR2 YYNGEE. CDR3 length equals 13 residues. Written as DNA, the CDR3 is TGTGCCAGCAGCCAAGGGACTTCGCGGCCCCAGCATTTT. Its protein product is CASSQGTSRPQHF.

V and J are TRBV6-1 and TRBJ2-2, with a weak D call TRBD1 (6 bases). This CDR3 has 15 residues. V was shortened by 5 bases and J by 3 bases, with 13 bases between the two germline ends. Looked up from germline, CDR1 is MNHNS and CDR2 is SASEGT. The CDR3 nucleotides are TGTGCCAGCAGTCTAGACAGGTACCACACCGGGGAGCTGTTTTTT. Translation gives CASSLDRYHTGELFF.

This clone has a single count. The rearrangement joins TRBV6-5 to TRBJ2-1, with D unresolved. The V gene's germline CDR1 is MNHEY and CDR2 SVGAGI. V lost 7 bases, J lost 0 bases, and 10 bases lay in between. The CDR3 runs to 14 residues. The DNA of the CDR3 is TGTGCCAGCAACGTAAGGGACTCCTACAATGAGCAGTTCTTC. Its protein product is CASNVRDSYNEQFF.

The rearrangement uses TRBV10-3 and TRBJ1-1; 8 bases map to TRBD1. Losses at the gene ends were 5 bases for V and 1 base for J; bases not matched to a gene: 3. Germline V CDR1 and CDR2: ENHRY, SYGVKD. The CDR3 sequence is 14 residues long. CDR3 region: CAISPDRANTEAFF. The CDR3 region has the DNA TGTGCCATCAGTCCGGACAGGGCGAACACTGAAGCTTTCTTT.

V is TRBV6-1 and J is TRBJ1-2; 9 bases map to TRBD1. The CDR3 is made up of 15 amino acids. CDR1 is MNHNS and CDR2 is SASEGT in the germline V gene. J lost 4 bases, V lost 7 bases, and 10 bases had no gene match. The CDR3 protein is CASTEGTGWAYGYTF. CDR3 nucleotide sequence: TGTGCCAGCACCGAAGGGACAGGGTGGGCCTATGGCTACACCTTC.

The CDR3 region is CASTPRGRAYNEQFF. The CDR3 region has the DNA TGTGCCAGCACCCCCAGAGGGCGGGCATACAATGAGCAGTTCTTC. The chain is built from TRBV11-2 and TRBJ2-1; D may be TRBD2 (5 bases). The CDR3 spans 15 residues. V shed 7 bases and J shed 4 bases, with 17 bases lying between them. Germline lookup yields CDR1 SGHAT and CDR2 FQNNGV.

CDR3 region: CASSLGQGNEQFF. The CDR3 region has the DNA TGTGCCAGCAGCTTGGGACAGGGAAATGAGCAGTTCTTC. The chain combines TRBV7-3 with TRBJ2-1; TRBD1 aligns across 9 bases. The germline V gene encodes CDR1 SGHTA and CDR2 FQGTGA. Losses at the gene ends were 3 bases for V and 7 bases for J; bases not matched to a gene: 1. The CDR3 is 13 residues long.

V gene TRBV6-1 combines with J gene TRBJ2-7, with D possibly being TRBD1 (6 bases). This CDR3 has 14 amino acids. Germline V gives CDR1 MNHNS, CDR2 SASEGT. Trimming stripped 10 bases from V and 9 bases from J, with 25 bases between. DNA of the CDR3: TGTGCCATACAACCAACAGGGCCGGGGTATTCGCAGTACTTC. Its translation: CAIQPTGPGYSQYF.

Concerning this clone: In the same sample, other DNA sequences code for this CDR3. The chain joins TRBV7-2 to TRBJ1-2; the D is unclear. Germline V gene lookup returns CDR1 SGHTA and CDR2 FQGNSA. With 1 base removed from V and 7 bases from J, the gap between germline ends came to 7 bases. The CDR3 is 12 amino acids. This CDR3 is CASSLVGSGYTF. For the CDR3, the DNA is TGTGCCAGCAGCTTAGTTGGCAGTGGCTACACCTTC. Combining the CDR3 with reference TRBV7-2 and TRBJ1-2 gives the whole variable domain GAGVSQSPSNKVTEKGKDVELRCDPISGHTALYWYRQSLGQGLEFLIYFQGNSAPDKSGLPSDRFSAERTGGSVSTLTIQRTQQEDSAVYLCASSLVGSGYTFGSGTRLTVV.

The chain is built from TRBV6-5 and TRBJ2-5; TRBD2 matches 11 bases. V was clipped by 5 bases and J by 6 bases; unmatched bases: 8. Germline V gives CDR1 MNHEY, CDR2 SVGAGI. This CDR3 comprises 15 residues. CDR3 in amino acids: CASSPLAGGGKTQYF. In nucleotides, the CDR3 is TGTGCCAGCAGTCCCCTAGCGGGGGGTGGAAAGACCCAGTACTTC.

This sequence joins TRBV6-1 and TRBJ2-1; D could derive from TRBD1 or TRBD2 (6 bases each). The ends were cut back, 0 bases at V and 15 bases at J, with 18 bases in the middle. The length of the CDR3 is 14 residues. Germline lookup yields CDR1 MNHNS and CDR2 SASEGT. CDR3 sequence: CASSEAGTGGRGFF. In DNA, the CDR3 is TGTGCCAGCAGTGAAGCCGGGACCGGGGGCCGGGGGTTCTTC.

The rearrangement links TRBV27 to TRBJ2-1; TRBD1 matches at 12 bases. Germline lookup yields CDR1 MNHEY and CDR2 SMNVEV (reference sequence). After removal of 6 bases from V and 7 bases from J, the junction contained 7 bases not matched to a gene. The CDR3 sequence is 15 residues long. Here the CDR3 DNA reads TGTGCCAGCAGCAAGTGGGACAGGGGGCGAAATGAGCAGTTCTTC. It codes for CASSKWDRGRNEQFF.

CDR3 sequence (DNA): TGTGCCAGCAGTGTCCTCGGGGGGGAGCCCCAGCATTTT. Its protein is CASSVLGGEPQHF. The chain has TRBV6-1 and TRBJ1-5, with D tentatively TRBD1 (5 bases). Looked up from germline, CDR1 is MNHNS and CDR2 is SASEGT. The CDR3 runs 13 residues. V was cut by 4 bases and J by 8 bases, with 12 bases left in between.

J is TRBJ2-1 and V is TRBV19; 8 nucleotides agree with TRBD1. J lost 1 base, V lost 4 bases, and 12 bases had no gene match. CDR1 is LNHDA and CDR2 is SQIVND in the germline V gene (reference sequence). This CDR3 has 18 amino acids. The CDR3 DNA sequence: TGTGCCAGTAGTACAGGACCCGCAGGGGGCCGATCCTACAATGAGCAGTTCTTC. Translating gives CASSTGPAGGRSYNEQFF.